The 2 T cell receptor beta chains listed next were all sequenced from one sample in a study of blood T cells in healthy people across ages. The use of a sample-barcoded 5' primer and a J-beta primer mix characterized a second PCR of roughly 7 to 12 cycles. TCRdb recomputed calls from the 5' RACE reads with MiXCR, one row per CDR3 protein. The repertoire holds around 1,800,000 distinct CDR3 sequences, with around 40% as singletons. The source material was blood. These receptors came from a human donor in good health.

The chain has TRBV7-9 and TRBJ2-1; 12 nucleotides line up with TRBD2. The length of the CDR3 is 19 residues. Germline CDR1 reads SEHNR; CDR2 reads FQNEAQ (reference sequence). With 4 bases clipped from V and 6 bases from J, the junction kept 16 bases outside the gene matches. The CDR3 is CASSSPGWPSGGARNEQFF. The CDR3 coding sequence is TGTGCCAGCAGCTCCCCAGGTTGGCCTAGCGGGGGGGCCCGCAATGAGCAGTTCTTC. Looking up the rest from reference TRBV7-9 and TRBJ2-1 gives the full variable domain: DTGVSQNPRHKITKRGQNVTFRCDPISEHNRLYWYRQTLGQGPEFLTYFQNEAQLEKSRLLSDRFSAERPKGSFSTLEIQRTEQGDSAMYLCASSSPGWPSGGARNEQFFGPGTRLTVL.

On this clonotype itself: The junction departs from germline at one end; a sequencing error may be responsible. The V gene is TRBV5-1, the J gene TRBJ1-1; tentatively, D is TRBD1 (6 bases). The length of the CDR3 is 14 residues. CDR1 is SGHRS, CDR2 YFSETQ, per germline. The CDR3 loop is CACSLGGGQGEAFF. In nucleotides, the CDR3 is TGCGCCTGCAGCTTGGGCGGGGGGCAGGGTGAAGCTTTCTTT.